These 21 T cell receptor beta chains were all obtained from the same sample, sequenced in a study of vaccination and CD4 T cells after COVID-19. No cognate antigen is known for these TCRs. Described treatment: approximately nine-day PBMC culture with coronavirus spike peptide pools or control peptides (ViraFEST assay). An Oncomine TCR Beta short-read assay was used to sequence the DNA from cultured CD4+ T cells. MiXCR was run by TCRdb on the PCR reads, yielding one entry per CDR3 protein. Here the sample spans under 20,000 distinct CDR3 sequences, around half being singletons. The sample was CD4+ T cells from blood, cultured in vitro, taken before SARS-CoV-2 vaccination. The receptors were sampled from a human donor who had recovered from COVID-19.

This clonotype has only a few counts. The CDR3 DNA reads TGTGCCAGCAGCTTAAGGTCAGGGGTGTCACCCCTCCACTTT. It specifies CASSLRSGVSPLHF. The chain is built from TRBV7-2 and TRBJ1-6; tentatively, D is TRBD1 (6 bases). This CDR3 has 14 amino acids. CDR1 and CDR2 (germline): SGHTA, FQGNSA. V was pared by 2 bases and J by 10 bases, with 12 bases between.

There are a few counts of this clonotype. The chain uses TRBV7-3 and TRBJ2-2; 11 bases agree with TRBD2. Trimming cost V 5 bases and J 0 bases; bases outside gene matches: 8. Germline V lookup: CDR1 SGHTA, CDR2 FQGTGA. This CDR3 has 18 amino acids. Written as DNA, the CDR3 is TGTGCCAGCAGCGAAGGGGTAGCGGGAGGGCCGAACACCGGGGAGCTGTTTTTT. Its protein product is CASSEGVAGGPNTGELFF.

The chain recombines TRBV20-1 with TRBJ2-5; TRBD2 agrees at 8 bases. From germline, CDR1 is DFQATT and CDR2 SNEGSKA (reference sequence). Unmatched junction bases numbered 4, after V lost 7 bases and J lost 3 bases. The CDR3 is 12 amino acids. In nucleotides, the CDR3 is TGCAGTGTCCGGACTAGCAAAGAGACCCAGTACTTC. Its protein is CSVRTSKETQYF.

V is TRBV18 and J is TRBJ2-7; D perhaps matches TRBD1 (6 bases). Deletions cut 2 bases from V and 4 bases from J, with 9 bases between. The CDR3 extends over 13 amino acids. The germline CDR1 and CDR2 sequences are KGHSH and LQKENI. CDR3 nucleotide sequence: TGTGCCAGCTCACCAAAGGGGGTTTACGAGCAGTACTTC. Translated: CASSPKGVYEQYF.

This clonotype was picked up a small number of times. V and J are TRBV6-4 and TRBJ2-3, with D hard to call. The V and J ends lost 7 bases and 2 bases respectively, with 13 bases between them. Germline lookup yields CDR1 MRHNA and CDR2 SNTAGT. CDR3 length: 14 amino acids. CDR3 nucleotides: TGTGCCAGCAAATCGCAGGCCTCCACAGATACGCAGTATTTT. It encodes CASKSQASTDTQYF.

The gene calls are TRBV12-1 and TRBJ2-2; the table's D call TRBD1 went unverified against the DNA. TRBV12-1 counts as a pseudogene. The CDR3 covers 16 residues. CDR3 DNA: TGTGCCAGCAGCTTAAGACAGGGGGCAGGCACCGGGGAGCTGTTTTTT. This sequence encodes CASSLRQGAGTGELFF.

This clonotype was seen a handful of times. V and J are TRBV7-9 and TRBJ1-2; 7 nucleotides match TRBD1. The CDR3 length is 12 residues. V shed 5 bases and J 7 bases; nucleotides not matched to a gene: 4. Germline CDR1 reads SEHNR; CDR2 reads FQNEAQ (reference sequence). The CDR3 is CASSLTGAGYTF. The CDR3 region has the DNA TGTGCCAGCAGCCTTACAGGGGCTGGCTACACCTTC.

The chain links TRBV7-9 to TRBJ2-1, with TRBD2 matching over 13 bases. With 3 bases clipped from V and 9 bases from J, the junction kept 11 bases outside the gene matches. Germline V CDR1 and CDR2: SEHNR, FQNEAQ (reference sequence). The CDR3 consists of 17 residues. CDR3 nucleotide sequence: TGTGCCAGCAGCTTTGGGACTAGCGGGAACCCATTTGGTGAGCAGTTCTTC. It codes for CASSFGTSGNPFGEQFF.

Here the CDR3 reads CSARDLYYEQYF. Written as DNA, the CDR3 is TGCAGTGCTAGAGATCTGTACTACGAGCAGTACTTC. The chain combines TRBV20-1 with TRBJ2-7, with D uncertain. Trimming took off 0 bases at V and 3 bases at J, with 6 bases between the two ends. Germline V lookup: CDR1 DFQATT, CDR2 SNEGSKA (reference sequence). The length of the CDR3 is 12 residues.

This chain links TRBV27 with TRBJ2-1; maybe TRBD2 (6 bases). V was cut by 5 bases and J by 15 bases, with 17 bases left in between. The CDR3 consists of 12 residues. Germline V gives CDR1 MNHEY, CDR2 SMNVEV (reference sequence). The CDR3 is CASSETSNKPFF. The CDR3 DNA reads TGTGCCAGCAGTGAGACTAGTAATAAACCGTTCTTC.

The chain joins TRBV20-1 to TRBJ2-2, with 8 bases identical to TRBD1. This CDR3 comprises 16 residues. The germline CDR1 and CDR2 sequences are DFQATT and SNEGSKA (reference sequence). The trim removed 0 bases at V and 1 base at J, leaving 4 bases unmatched. The CDR3 sequence: CSARDPGQGNTGELFF. CDR3 sequence (DNA): TGCAGTGCTAGAGACCCCGGACAGGGGAACACCGGGGAGCTGTTTTTT.

Only a few counts were recorded for this clonotype. In DNA form, the CDR3 reads TGTGCCAGCACCTATCTCGAGGGGTTGGGTCAGGACACTGAAGCTTTCTTT. Translation gives CASTYLEGLGQDTEAFF. J is TRBJ1-1 and V is TRBV7-9; tentative D call: TRBD1 (5 bases). This CDR3 has 17 residues. Germline V gives CDR1 SEHNR, CDR2 FQNEAQ (reference sequence). V was pared by 7 bases and J by 3 bases, with 24 bases between.

The chain has TRBV6-5 and TRBJ1-2, with a tentative D call TRBD1 (6 bases). V gave up 4 bases and J gave up 5 bases, with 17 bases separating them. CDR1 is MNHEY and CDR2 is SVGAGI in the germline V gene. There are 15 residues in the CDR3. The CDR3 spells CASSSQPGGWYGYTF. The CDR3 region has the DNA TGTGCCAGCAGTTCCCAACCCGGGGGCTGGTATGGCTACACCTTC.

The CDR3 sequence is CASSLTGQGTGELFF. Here the CDR3 DNA reads TGTGCCAGCAGCTTAACGGGACAGGGAACCGGGGAGCTGTTTTTT. V gene TRBV7-3 combines with J gene TRBJ2-2; 9 nucleotides match TRBD1. V lost 0 bases, J lost 5 bases, and 1 base stayed unmatched. The CDR3 is 15 residues long. CDR1 and CDR2 from the germline V gene are SGHTA and FQGTGA.

There are a few counts of this clonotype. The chain has TRBV11-2 and TRBJ2-7; TRBD2 matches at 10 bases. With 3 bases clipped from V and 5 bases from J, the junction kept 1 base outside the gene matches. The CDR3 loop spans 13 amino acids. The germline V gene encodes CDR1 SGHAT and CDR2 FQNNGV. The CDR3 here is CASSFTSGNEQYF. Here the CDR3 DNA reads TGTGCCAGCAGCTTTACTAGCGGGAACGAGCAGTACTTC.

This clonotype has a handful of counts. The V gene is TRBV7-9, the J gene TRBJ2-7; 7 bases are shared with TRBD1. This CDR3 spans 14 amino acids. V dropped 5 bases and J dropped 0; count of bases not matched to a gene: 4. Germline V gene sequence: CDR1 SEHNR, CDR2 FQNEAQ (reference sequence). The CDR3 bases are TGTGCCAGCAGCGACAGGGCGGTCTCCTACGAGCAGTACTTC. This codes for CASSDRAVSYEQYF.

This clonotype was observed a handful of times. The chain uses TRBV12-3 or TRBV12-4 and TRBJ2-7; 12 bases line up with TRBD2. The CDR3 runs 14 residues. V gave up 5 bases and J gave up 7 bases; unmatched junction bases: 6. The CDR3 here is CASSQTSGSWEQYF. As DNA, the CDR3 is TGTGCCAGCAGTCAGACTAGCGGGAGCTGGGAGCAGTACTTC.

The V call is TRBV1, the J call TRBJ1-2; TRBD1, the D gene given by the table, was not confirmed from the DNA. TRBV1 counts as a pseudogene. There are 17 residues in the CDR3. The CDR3 DNA reads TGCACCAGCAGCCAGCAAGACAGGGTTGAGGGCTACTATGGCTACACCTTC. Translated, it gives CTSSQQDRVEGYYGYTF.

Only a few counts were recorded for this clonotype. The chain joins TRBV2 to TRBJ2-3, with 7 nucleotides matching TRBD2. The germline V gene encodes CDR1 SNHLY and CDR2 FYNNEI. This CDR3 spans 14 amino acids. The V and J ends lost 5 bases and 0 bases, in that order; junction bases with no gene match: 2. The CDR3 reads CASSYSGSTDTQYF. In nucleotides, the CDR3 is TGTGCCAGCAGTTATAGCGGGAGCACAGATACGCAGTATTTT.

This clonotype came up a few times. The chain uses TRBV27 and TRBJ2-7; the D is unclear. In germline, CDR1 is MNHEY, CDR2 SMNVEV (reference sequence). The CDR3 spans 13 residues. The V and J ends lost 1 base and 3 bases respectively, with 7 bases between them. This CDR3 is CASSLYTNYEQYF. In DNA, the CDR3 is TGTGCCAGCAGTTTATACACGAACTACGAGCAGTACTTC.

This clonotype has just a few counts. The V call is TRBV20-1, the J call TRBJ2-7; a weak D match, TRBD2 (6 bases). The V end lost 1 base, the J end lost 7 bases, and 14 bases lay between the germline ends. The CDR3 contains 13 residues. CDR1 is DFQATT and CDR2 is SNEGSKA in the germline V gene (reference sequence). Written as DNA, the CDR3 is TGCAGTGCTAGAGGTATTAGCGGTTATGAGCAGTACTTC. As protein: CSARGISGYEQYF.